Listed here are 31 T cell receptor beta chains from one sample, sequenced in a study of beta chain features in type 1 diabetes. Sequencing targeted expressed TCRB transcripts, as all isolated RNA had been reverse transcribed. Clones were sequenced by immunoSEQ multiplex PCR, and TCRdb holds only the in-frame ones, with some missing. The data show approximately 100,000 clones, 40% seen once. The sequenced material came from stem cell memory CD4+ T cells from blood. These receptor sequences come from a woman aged 18-30 years in good health.

This clone occurred a few times. This chain links TRBV28 with TRBJ1-5, with D hard to call. This CDR3 region has 11 residues. Trimming cost V 6 bases and J 3 bases, with 3 bases left between them. Germline loops: CDR1 MDHEN, CDR2 SYDVKM. In DNA, the CDR3 is TGTGCCAGCAGCTACAATCAGCCCCAGCATTTT. Protein sequence: CASSYNQPQHF. Full variable domain (outside the CDR3, taken from reference TRBV28 and TRBJ1-5): DVKVTQSSRYLVKRTGEKVFLECVQDMDHENMFWYRQDPGLGLRLIYFSYDVKMKEKGDIPEGYSVSREKKERFSLILESASTNQTSMYLCASSYNQPQHFGDGTRLSIL.

This clone was seen a handful of times. An end of the junction differs from the germline gene, which may be a read error. The same CDR3 can be traced to other DNA sequences in this sample. The J gene is TRBJ1-1, the V gene TRBV7-9; 9 positions match TRBD1. The germline V gene encodes CDR1 SEHNR and CDR2 FQNEAQ (reference sequence). There are 16 residues in the CDR3. The CDR3 DNA reads as TGTGCCAGCAGCATAAAGTCACAGGGGGCTCGCGCTGAAGCCTTCTTT. Translated, it gives CASSIKSQGARAEAFF.

The genes are TRBV6-1 and TRBJ2-5; 8 bases are shared with TRBD2. V gave up 4 bases and J gave up 4 bases; unmatched junction bases: 8. The CDR3 is 15 residues long. CDR1 is MNHNS, CDR2 SASEGT, per germline. The CDR3 loop reads CASSAGLAGGETQYF. The DNA for the CDR3 is TGTGCCAGCAGTGCCGGGTTGGCGGGAGGAGAGACCCAGTACTTC.

The CDR3 here is CASSLPGQLNTEAFF. The CDR3 coding sequence is TGTGCCAGCAGTTTACCTGGACAGTTGAACACTGAAGCTTTCTTT. This chain connects TRBV28 to TRBJ1-1; D perhaps matches TRBD1 (6 bases). Germline lookup yields CDR1 MDHEN and CDR2 SYDVKM. The CDR3 loop spans 15 amino acids. Trimming took off 2 bases at V and 0 bases at J, with 10 bases between the two ends.

This clone appeared a few times. CDR3 in DNA: TGCGCCAGCAGCCAAGAGTGGGGGCGGGTAGATACGCAGTATTTT. It codes for CASSQEWGRVDTQYF. J is TRBJ2-3 and V is TRBV4-1, with a possible D match to TRBD1 (6 bases). The CDR3 extends over 15 amino acids. The V gene lost 0 bases and the J gene lost 5 bases, with 12 bases spanning the gap. Germline CDR1 reads MGHRA; CDR2 reads YSYEKL.

This sequence joins TRBV30 and TRBJ1-3; no firm D call. The CDR3 totals 12 residues. Germline V CDR1 and CDR2: GTSNPN, SVGIG (reference sequence). Trimming left V 3 bases short and J 1 base short, with 4 bases between. DNA for the CDR3: TGTGCCTGGAGCTTATCTGGAAACACCATATATTTT. Its translation is CAWSLSGNTIYF.

The chain links TRBV11-3 to TRBJ2-7; a weak D match, TRBD2 (5 bases). The V gene's germline CDR1 is SGHNT and CDR2 YENEEA. The CDR3 has 14 amino acids. V was pared by 5 bases and J by 2 bases, with 13 bases between. The CDR3 bases are TGTGCCAGCAGCCCCGGGATGTCCACCTACGAGCAGTACTTC. It yields the protein CASSPGMSTYEQYF.

The V and J genes are TRBV30 and TRBJ2-3; 9 bases map to TRBD1. In germline, CDR1 is GTSNPN, CDR2 SVGIG (reference sequence). Trimming at V came to 5 bases and at J to 4 bases, leaving 13 bases not matched to a gene. The CDR3 loop spans 16 amino acids. CDR3 residues: CAWSPPGTGRPDTQYF. In DNA form, the CDR3 reads TGTGCCTGGTCCCCTCCCGGGACAGGGAGGCCAGATACGCAGTATTTT.

The chain links TRBV7-2 to TRBJ2-1; possibly TRBD2 for D (6 bases). Deletions cut 4 bases from V and 4 bases from J, with 17 bases between. This CDR3 contains 16 residues. In germline, CDR1 is SGHTA, CDR2 FQGNSA. CDR3 loop: CASSSGLRAGYNEQFF. Here the CDR3 DNA reads TGTGCCAGCAGCTCCGGACTGCGCGCGGGGTACAATGAGCAGTTCTTC.

This clone was seen a handful of times. V gene TRBV27 combines with J gene TRBJ1-4; D is unresolved. The V end lost 5 bases, the J end lost 9 bases, and 19 bases lay between the germline ends. The CDR3 consists of 15 residues. Looked up from germline, CDR1 is MNHEY and CDR2 is SMNVEV (reference sequence). The CDR3 region is CASSPIQWPWQKLFF. CDR3 nucleotide sequence: TGTGCCAGCAGTCCCATACAGTGGCCGTGGCAAAAACTGTTTTTT.

This rearrangement joins TRBV7-9 to TRBJ2-1; no reliable D call. Germline values: CDR1 SEHNR, CDR2 FQNEAQ (reference sequence). V lost 1 base to trimming and J lost 8 bases, with 12 bases between them. This CDR3 has 14 amino acids. CDR3 DNA sequence: TGTGCCAGCAGCTTAGGGTTATCAGTCGATGAGCAGTTCTTC. Protein sequence: CASSLGLSVDEQFF.

This chain connects TRBV18 to TRBJ1-5; possibly TRBD1 for D (5 bases). The CDR3 runs 14 residues. Germline V gene sequence: CDR1 KGHSH, CDR2 LQKENI. Between the trimmed V and J ends, which lost 2 bases and 9 bases, there was a span of 14 bases. DNA of the CDR3: TGTGCCAGCTCACCAAAAGACAGCGCCGGGCCCCAGCATTTT. Its translation is CASSPKDSAGPQHF.

The sample holds a few counts of this clone. The rearrangement uses TRBV28 and TRBJ1-2, with 8 positions matching TRBD1. CDR3 size: 13 residues. Germline CDR1 and CDR2: MDHEN and SYDVKM. Trimming cost V 7 bases and J 3 bases; bases outside gene matches: 4. CDR3 protein: CASMVQGDYGYTF. CDR3 nucleotides: TGTGCCAGCATGGTACAGGGGGACTATGGCTACACCTTC.

Only a few counts were recorded for this clone. The chain has TRBV5-1 and TRBJ1-2; D not resolved. The CDR3 runs 16 residues. Trimming left V 0 bases short and J 6 bases short, with 18 bases between. Germline V gives CDR1 SGHRS, CDR2 YFSETQ. The CDR3 region is CASSLGARPGSDGYTF. The CDR3 coding sequence is TGCGCCAGCAGCTTGGGGGCCCGGCCTGGCTCGGATGGCTACACCTTC.

This clone was seen a few times. This chain uses TRBV5-1 with TRBJ2-1; D is possibly TRBD2 (5 bases). This CDR3 spans 16 amino acids. Per germline, CDR1 SGHRS and CDR2 YFSETQ. Trimming pared 4 bases from V and 1 base from J, leaving 15 bases between. In DNA, the CDR3 is TGCGCCAGCAGCCCCTATAAGCGGCGATCCTACAATGAGCAGTTCTTC. Its translation: CASSPYKRRSYNEQFF.

The rearrangement uses TRBV7-2 and TRBJ2-7, with D unclear. Per germline, CDR1 SGHTA and CDR2 FQGNSA. The V end lost 5 bases, the J end lost 4 bases, and 12 bases lay between the germline ends. The CDR3 length is 13 residues. This CDR3 is CASSLNPRYEQYF. The CDR3 DNA reads TGTGCCAGCAGCCTAAATCCGCGGTACGAGCAGTACTTC.

This chain connects TRBV18 to TRBJ2-3; D remains unclear. V shed 2 bases and J shed 2 bases, with 11 bases lying between them. This CDR3 spans 15 amino acids. The germline gives CDR1 KGHSH, CDR2 LQKENI. The DNA of the CDR3 is TGTGCCAGCTCACCATTTGATCAGGCCACAGATACGCAGTATTTT. This translates into CASSPFDQATDTQYF.

The chain links TRBV5-1 to TRBJ2-3, with 12 bases matching TRBD2. The trim removed 3 bases at V and 4 bases at J, leaving 9 bases unmatched. The CDR3 is 17 amino acids. Germline V CDR1 and CDR2: SGHRS, YFSETQ. The CDR3 sequence: CASSYLGLAGSADTQYF. In nucleotides, the CDR3 is TGCGCCAGCAGCTACCTAGGACTAGCGGGATCAGCAGATACGCAGTATTTT. The full variable domain, completed using reference TRBV5-1 and TRBJ2-3, is KAGVTQTPRYLIKTRGQQVTLSCSPISGHRSVSWYQQTPGQGLQFLFEYFSETQRNKGNFPGRFSGRQFSNSRSEMNVSTLELGDSALYLCASSYLGLAGSADTQYFGPGTRLTVL.

The chain combines TRBV5-1 with TRBJ2-1; TRBD2 agrees at 8 bases. The CDR3 runs to 15 residues. In germline, CDR1 is SGHRS, CDR2 YFSETQ. Trimming at V came to 4 bases and at J to 10 bases, leaving 13 bases not matched to a gene. In DNA form, the CDR3 reads TGCGCCAGCAGCGCCGGCGGGAGGCAATGGCGAGAGCAGTTCTTC. Its protein is CASSAGGRQWREQFF.

This chain connects TRBV11-2 to TRBJ2-1; D might be TRBD2 (6 bases). The CDR3 runs 13 residues. Germline assignment: CDR1 SGHAT and CDR2 FQNNGV. Deletions cut 0 bases from V and 7 bases from J, with 7 bases between. CDR3 residues: CASSLDRGNEQFF. CDR3 nucleotide sequence: TGTGCCAGCAGCTTAGACCGGGGGAATGAGCAGTTCTTC.

The V gene is TRBV30, the J gene TRBJ2-7; 9 bases fit TRBD1. V was pared by 5 bases and J by 7 bases, with 6 bases of the junction left unmatched. Germline V gene sequence: CDR1 GTSNPN, CDR2 SVGIG (reference sequence). The CDR3 is 12 residues long. For the CDR3, the DNA is TGTGCCTGGGGGACAGGGCCGGGAGAGCAGTACTTC. Its protein product is CAWGTGPGEQYF.

The table lists this clone with a few counts. V usage is TRBV9 and J usage is TRBJ1-4; D uncertain. This CDR3 contains 12 residues. Germline V gene data show CDR1 as SGDLS and CDR2 as YYNGEE. V lost 6 bases and J lost 7, with 10 bases in between. In DNA form, the CDR3 reads TGTGCCAGCACCAGTTCTGGTGAAAAACTGTTTTTT. This codes for CASTSSGEKLFF.

This clone was seen a few times. The V gene is TRBV18, the J gene TRBJ2-1; TRBD2 aligns across 11 bases. This CDR3 comprises 19 residues. Germline CDR1 and CDR2: KGHSH and LQKENI. V lost 2 bases to trimming and J lost 7 bases; unmatched junction nucleotides: 16. The CDR3 reads CASSPGISGALAGGNEQFF. The CDR3 DNA sequence: TGTGCCAGCTCACCAGGTATCTCGGGCGCCCTAGCGGGAGGTAATGAGCAGTTCTTC.

The chain uses TRBV18 and TRBJ1-2, with 8 bases fitting TRBD1. V lost 6 bases, J lost 8 bases, and 8 bases stayed unmatched. CDR1 KGHSH and CDR2 LQKENI come from the germline V gene. The CDR3 has 13 residues. The CDR3, as DNA: TGTGCCAGCTCTATTGGACAGGGCGGCGGCTACACCTTC. This sequence encodes CASSIGQGGGYTF.

The chain uses TRBV27 and TRBJ2-3; D possibly corresponds to TRBD1 (6 bases). Trimming removed 3 bases from V and 0 bases from J, with 10 bases in between. Germline values: CDR1 MNHEY, CDR2 SMNVEV (reference sequence). CDR3 size: 15 residues. Here the CDR3 reads CASSFRGYSTDTQYF. The CDR3 DNA sequence: TGTGCCAGCAGTTTCAGGGGCTATAGCACAGATACGCAGTATTTT.

This clone was picked up many times. V and J are TRBV23-1 and TRBJ2-2, with TRBD1 as a possible D gene (6 bases). TRBV23-1 is an open reading frame, and its role is uncertain. Deletions cut 8 bases from V and 6 bases from J, with 22 bases between. The CDR3 is 16 residues long. In nucleotides, the CDR3 is TGCGCCAGCGAGCGATCGGGACAAACGGGACCCGGGGAGCTGTTTTTT. This codes for CASERSGQTGPGELFF.

The chain uses TRBV6-5 and TRBJ2-5; 7 bases map to TRBD1. Trimming cost V 4 bases and J 2 bases; bases outside gene matches: 7. This CDR3 spans 15 amino acids. Germline-derived CDR1 and CDR2 are MNHEY and SVGAGI. The CDR3 sequence: CASSWRQGIQETQYF. DNA of the CDR3: TGTGCCAGCAGTTGGAGACAGGGCATACAAGAGACCCAGTACTTC.

The V gene is TRBV27, the J gene TRBJ2-7, with D uncertain. Trimming took 4 bases from V and 1 from J, leaving 8 bases between them. CDR1 is MNHEY and CDR2 is SMNVEV in the germline V gene (reference sequence). The CDR3 is 13 residues long. CDR3 amino acids: CASSYLGSYEQYF. DNA of the CDR3: TGTGCCAGCAGTTACCTAGGATCCTACGAGCAGTACTTC.

V gene TRBV18 combines with J gene TRBJ2-7; a possible D gene is TRBD2 (6 bases). Trimming shortened V by 2 bases and J by 2 bases, and 13 bases separated the two germline ends. The germline gives CDR1 KGHSH, CDR2 LQKENI. The CDR3 loop spans 15 amino acids. CDR3 sequence (DNA): TGTGCCAGCTCACCAACTAGCACTCTAACCTACGAGCAGTACTTC. It is translated as CASSPTSTLTYEQYF.

The J gene is TRBJ1-2, the V gene TRBV5-1, with a possible D match to TRBD1 (5 bases). Per germline, CDR1 SGHRS and CDR2 YFSETQ. The CDR3 length is 12 residues. With 4 bases removed from V and 6 bases from J, the gap between germline ends came to 10 bases. CDR3 sequence reads: CASSAAGDGYTF. The CDR3 DNA reads as TGCGCCAGCAGCGCTGCGGGGGATGGCTACACCTTC.

The J gene is TRBJ2-2, the V gene TRBV9; TRBD1 matches at 9 bases. Germline assignment: CDR1 SGDLS and CDR2 YYNGEE. The CDR3 is 18 amino acids. V shed 0 bases and J 3 bases; nucleotides not matched to a gene: 9. CDR3 protein: CASSVDRGRMIHTGELFF. DNA of the CDR3: TGTGCCAGCAGCGTAGACAGGGGGCGGATGATCCACACCGGGGAGCTGTTTTTT. Together with reference TRBV9 and TRBJ2-2, the CDR3 gives the full variable domain: DSGVTQTPKHLITATGQRVTLRCSPRSGDLSVYWYQQSLDQGLQFLIQYYNGEERAKGNILERFSAQQFPDLHSELNLSSLELGDSALYFCASSVDRGRMIHTGELFFGEGSRLTVL.